This T cell receptor beta chain stems from a study of blood T cells in healthy people across ages. Study-wide findings and caveats: Estimated diversity, derived from one million T cells, was regarded as an underestimate.

This clonotype has a handful of counts. Antigen: not known. The ends were cut back, 0 bases at V and 6 bases at J, with 13 bases in the middle. CDR1 and CDR2 (germline): SGDLS, YYNGEE. The CDR3 length is 15 residues. Primed by a sample-barcoded 5' primer and a J-beta primer mix, a second PCR proceeded for 7 to 11 cycles. TCRdb recomputed calls from the 5' RACE reads with MiXCR, one row per CDR3 protein. The profile covers 800,000 to 950,000 distinct CDR3 sequences, with almost 30% appearing a single time and roughly 10% taken by the ten largest. This sample was shared with a second study, whose subject was T cells of mothers and their children. In that study: Donation came from three healthy Caucasian mothers together with their six children. Each mother gave over 8 million TCR beta CDR3 reads; each child, a few million.

The sample consisted of blood. This chain links TRBV9 with TRBJ1-5; perhaps TRBD1 as D (5 bases). This receptor was taken from a woman aged 40 to 49 in good health. The CDR3 loop is CASSVGQGTGQPQHF. CDR3 bases: TGTGCCAGCAGCGTAGGGCAGGGTACGGGTCAGCCCCAGCATTTT.